These 21 T cell receptor beta chains were sequenced from one sample in a study of blood T cell repertoires in COVID-19. Profiled with immunoSEQ multiplex PCR; TCRdb holds only in-frame clones, not every one. The table records about 35,000 clones, 83% of them present only once. Sequencing was performed on peripheral blood. These receptors originate from a man aged 50-59 years with acute or convalescent COVID-19.

V usage is TRBV6-5 and J usage is TRBJ2-5; the D gene is possibly TRBD1 (6 bases). Germline values: CDR1 MNHEY, CDR2 SVGAGI. Between the trimmed V and J ends, which lost 2 bases and 4 bases, there was a span of 17 bases. This CDR3 has 16 amino acids. CDR3 sequence: CASSYGAGDWGETQYF. DNA for the CDR3: TGTGCCAGCAGTTACGGGGCAGGGGATTGGGGAGAGACCCAGTACTTC.

The chain is built from TRBV2 and TRBJ2-7, with D uncertain. V was cut by 3 bases and J by 1 base, with 4 bases left in between. CDR1 is SNHLY and CDR2 is FYNNEI in the germline V gene. The CDR3 runs 12 residues. The DNA for the CDR3 is TGTGCCAGCAGTGACGAGTCCTACGAGCAGTACTTC. This gives the protein CASSDESYEQYF.

The chain joins TRBV25-1 to TRBJ2-2, with TRBD1 matching 10 bases. V lost 0 bases to trimming and J lost 4 bases; unmatched junction nucleotides: 5. CDR3 length: 17 amino acids. Germline CDR1 MGHDK, CDR2 SYGVNS. For the CDR3, the DNA is TGTGCCAGCAGTGAATATAGGGGACAGGGGTTCACCGGGGAGCTGTTTTTT. This gives the protein CASSEYRGQGFTGELFF.

The sample holds one count of this clone. This chain links TRBV9 with TRBJ2-5; TRBD1 might be the D (6 bases). Trimming stripped 2 bases from V and 1 base from J, with 9 bases between. This CDR3 contains 14 residues. Germline CDR1 is SGDLS and CDR2 is YYNGEE. CDR3 region: CASSVRGTQETQYF. In nucleotides, the CDR3 is TGTGCCAGCAGCGTGAGGGGGACCCAAGAGACCCAGTACTTC.

V gene TRBV4-2 combines with J gene TRBJ2-3, with 8 bases aligning to TRBD1. The V gene's germline CDR1 is LGHNA and CDR2 YNFKEQ. With V trimmed by 0 bases and J by 5 bases, 4 bases remained unmatched. This CDR3 region has 15 residues. The DNA for the CDR3 is TGTGCCAGCAGCCAAGAGGGACAGGAGGTAGATACGCAGTATTTT. It codes for CASSQEGQEVDTQYF.

The chain combines TRBV19 with TRBJ2-1, with D possibly being TRBD1 (6 bases). The CDR3 sequence is 15 residues long. The V gene's germline CDR1 is LNHDA and CDR2 SQIVND (reference sequence). Trimming pared 5 bases from V and 0 bases from J, leaving 11 bases between. The CDR3 bases are TGTGCCAGTAGTCTCACAGGGAGCTCCTACAATGAGCAGTTCTTC. This sequence encodes CASSLTGSSYNEQFF. The entire variable domain, with the rest obtained from reference TRBV19 and TRBJ2-1, is as follows: DGGITQSPKYLFRKEGQNVTLSCEQNLNHDAMYWYRQDPGQGLRLIYYSQIVNDFQKGDIAEGYSVSREKKESFPLTVTSAQKNPTAFYLCASSLTGSSYNEQFFGPGTRLTVL.

The rearrangement joins TRBV13 to TRBJ1-2; D is uncertain. Germline V gene lookup returns CDR1 PRHDT and CDR2 FYEKMQ (reference sequence). Trimming shortened V by 5 bases and J by 8 bases, and 18 bases separated the two germline ends. The CDR3 loop spans 14 amino acids. Written as DNA, the CDR3 is TGTGCCAGCAGCACCAGGATGGCGTATGCGGGCTACACCTTC. Translated: CASSTRMAYAGYTF.

This clone was seen once. The V gene is TRBV4-1, the J gene TRBJ2-3; TRBD1 matches 8 bases. Looked up from germline, CDR1 is MGHRA and CDR2 is YSYEKL. CDR3 length equals 14 residues. V gave up 3 bases and J gave up 4 bases; unmatched junction bases: 3. CDR3 coding DNA: TGCGCCAGCAGCCACCACAGGGGGTCAGATACGCAGTATTTT. Its translation: CASSHHRGSDTQYF.

The chain employs TRBV7-6 and TRBJ1-6, with 7 bases identical to TRBD1. The V segment lost 4 bases and the J segment 5 bases; nucleotides outside the gene matches: 5. The CDR3 is 15 amino acids. Germline assignment: CDR1 SGHVS and CDR2 FNYEAQ. The CDR3 loop reads CASSSGQSHNSPLHF. The DNA for the CDR3 is TGTGCCAGCAGCTCGGGACAGAGTCATAATTCACCCCTCCACTTT.

The rearrangement uses TRBV7-8 and TRBJ2-7; 10 positions match TRBD2. The CDR3 length is 16 residues. The V segment lost 2 bases and the J segment 1 base; nucleotides outside the gene matches: 5. Germline loops: CDR1 SGHVS, CDR2 FQNEAQ. The CDR3 loop reads CASSLLAGERSYEQYF. For the CDR3, the DNA is TGTGCCAGCAGCTTACTAGCGGGAGAAAGGTCCTACGAGCAGTACTTC.

J is TRBJ2-1 and V is TRBV6-5; 8 bases align to TRBD2. V dropped 7 bases and J dropped 7; count of bases not matched to a gene: 9. CDR1 MNHEY and CDR2 SVGAGI come from the germline V gene. The CDR3 sequence is 14 residues long. Here the CDR3 DNA reads TGTGCCAGCACCCTTGGCGGGGGGACGAATGAGCAGTTCTTC. Protein: CASTLGGGTNEQFF.

The chain couples TRBV3-1 (or the pseudogene TRBV3-2) to TRBJ1-1; no clear D. In germline, CDR1 is LGHDT, CDR2 YNNKEL (reference sequence). V lost 1 base, J lost 4 bases, and 7 bases lay in between. There are 13 residues in the CDR3. The CDR3 loop reads CASSQGTGTEAFF. In DNA, the CDR3 is TGTGCCAGCAGCCAAGGAACGGGCACTGAAGCTTTCTTT.

The chain is built from TRBV19 and TRBJ1-5; no reliable D call. The CDR3 consists of 13 residues. Per the germline V gene, CDR1 is LNHDA and CDR2 is SQIVND (reference sequence). Trimming took off 8 bases at V and 0 bases at J, with 8 bases between the two ends. CDR3 nucleotides: TGTGCCAGTCAGGCGATTAGCAATCAGCCCCAGCATTTT. As protein: CASQAISNQPQHF.

J is TRBJ1-3 and V is TRBV6-2 or TRBV6-3, with D unclear. Per germline, CDR1 MNHEY and CDR2 SVGEGT. The CDR3 is 16 residues long. V lost 0 bases, J lost 0 bases, and 9 bases lay in between. The CDR3 sequence: CASSYSTFTSGNTIYF. CDR3 in DNA: TGTGCCAGCAGTTACTCGACTTTTACCTCTGGAAACACCATATATTTT.

The chain employs TRBV4-1 and TRBJ2-5; no firm D call. CDR3 size: 13 residues. From germline, CDR1 is MGHRA and CDR2 YSYEKL. V lost 1 base and J lost 4, with 7 bases in between. CDR3 protein: CASSQVEVETQYF. CDR3 nucleotide sequence: TGCGCCAGCAGCCAAGTCGAGGTAGAGACCCAGTACTTC.

The V gene is TRBV2, the J gene TRBJ2-1; 9 bases are a match to TRBD2. The germline CDR1 and CDR2 sequences are SNHLY and FYNNEI. With 4 bases clipped from V and 6 bases from J, the junction kept 13 bases outside the gene matches. This CDR3 has 17 residues. The CDR3 coding sequence is TGTGCCAGCAGTGTTCCGCGCGGGGGGGCTAATTTCAATGAGCAGTTCTTC. This translates into CASSVPRGGANFNEQFF.

This chain joins TRBV9 and TRBJ2-2; 8 bases are a match to TRBD1. This CDR3 has 16 residues. Germline CDR1 and CDR2: SGDLS and YYNGEE. Germline trimming cut 3 bases from V and 0 bases from J; bases unmatched to any gene: 4. CDR3 protein: CASSGYRGSNTGELFF. CDR3 sequence (DNA): TGTGCCAGCAGCGGCTACAGGGGGTCGAACACCGGGGAGCTGTTTTTT. Based on the CDR3 plus reference TRBV9 and TRBJ2-2, the full variable domain is DSGVTQTPKHLITATGQRVTLRCSPRSGDLSVYWYQQSLDQGLQFLIQYYNGEERAKGNILERFSAQQFPDLHSELNLSSLELGDSALYFCASSGYRGSNTGELFFGEGSRLTVL.

The chain employs TRBV2 and TRBJ1-2; a weak D match, TRBD1 (6 bases). The V gene lost 11 bases and the J gene lost 3 bases, with 16 bases spanning the gap. CDR1 and CDR2 from the germline V gene are SNHLY and FYNNEI. The CDR3 length is 13 residues. The CDR3 DNA sequence: TGTGCCGGGAAGAACAGGGCCGACTATGGCTACACCTTC. Translation: CAGKNRADYGYTF.

The chain carries TRBV9 and TRBJ1-4; D remains unclear. The CDR3 contains 14 residues. Germline V gene data show CDR1 as SGDLS and CDR2 as YYNGEE. The ends were cut back, 4 bases at V and 5 bases at J, with 12 bases in the middle. CDR3 protein: CASSPRTGNEKLFF. CDR3 sequence (DNA): TGTGCCAGCAGCCCTCGGACGGGGAATGAAAAACTGTTTTTT.

The table lists this clone with a count of one. V and J are TRBV6-5 and TRBJ1-2, with 8 bases identical to TRBD1. Germline lookup yields CDR1 MNHEY and CDR2 SVGAGI. The junction had 6 bases not matched to a gene; V was cut back by 6 bases and J by 6 bases. The CDR3 length is 13 residues. CDR3 region: CASSTLTGDGYTF. CDR3 bases: TGTGCCAGCAGCACTTTGACAGGGGATGGCTACACCTTC.

V and J are TRBV19 and TRBJ2-1, with 9 bases fitting TRBD2. The V and J ends lost 4 bases and 6 bases, in that order; junction bases with no gene match: 28. The CDR3 runs 22 residues. Germline V lookup: CDR1 LNHDA, CDR2 SQIVND (reference sequence). The CDR3 DNA reads as TGTGCCAGTAGTACTCCTTCGGGCTGGCCACTACGACTAGCGGAAGGGGGCAATGAGCAGTTCTTC. It yields the protein CASSTPSGWPLRLAEGGNEQFF.